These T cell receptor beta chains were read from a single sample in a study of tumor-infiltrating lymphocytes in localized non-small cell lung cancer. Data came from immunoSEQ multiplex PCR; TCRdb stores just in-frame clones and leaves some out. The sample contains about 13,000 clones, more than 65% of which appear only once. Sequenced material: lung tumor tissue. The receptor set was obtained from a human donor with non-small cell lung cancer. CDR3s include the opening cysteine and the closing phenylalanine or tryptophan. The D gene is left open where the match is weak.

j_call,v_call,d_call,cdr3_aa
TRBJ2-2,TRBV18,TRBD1,CASSPPQGAPNTGELFF
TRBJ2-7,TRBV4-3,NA,CASSQERGREQYF
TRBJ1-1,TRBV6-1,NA,CASSPLSFLNTEAFF
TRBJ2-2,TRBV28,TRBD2,CASSRTSASGELFF
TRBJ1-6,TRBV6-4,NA,CASSDTGTHNSPLHF
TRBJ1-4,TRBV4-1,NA,CASSQVDWGEGEKLFF
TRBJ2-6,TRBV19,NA,CASGGGGQSGANVLTF
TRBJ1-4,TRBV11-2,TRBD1,CASSQFDRGATNEKLFF
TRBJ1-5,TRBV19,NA,CASSLQALGGQPQHF
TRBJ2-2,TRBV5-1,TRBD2,CASSLGLAGVTGELFF
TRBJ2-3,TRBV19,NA,CASSINRDDTQYF
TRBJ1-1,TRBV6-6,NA,CASRTGGTEAFF
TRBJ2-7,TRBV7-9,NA,CASSRGTFSYEQYF
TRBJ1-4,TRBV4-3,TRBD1,CASSQGNNRGQGEKLFF
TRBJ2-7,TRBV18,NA,CASSPLAEGEQYF
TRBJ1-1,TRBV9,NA,CASSGQQGKTEAFF
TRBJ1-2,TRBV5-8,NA,CASSYPTSRNTYGYTF
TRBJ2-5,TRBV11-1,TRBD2,CASSLVLAGGPETQYF
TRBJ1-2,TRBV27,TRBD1,CASSRTGAYGYTF
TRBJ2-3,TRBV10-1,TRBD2,CASRDGLAGTSTDTQYF
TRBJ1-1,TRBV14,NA,CASSHPSGNTEAFF
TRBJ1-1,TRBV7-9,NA,CASSLVVGAITEAFF
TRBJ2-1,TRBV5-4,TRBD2,CASSLRLAASYNEQFF
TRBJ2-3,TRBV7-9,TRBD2,CASRSSGRADTQYF
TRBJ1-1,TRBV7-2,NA,CASSSRTAFF
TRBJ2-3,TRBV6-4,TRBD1,CASSDGTGDTDTQYF
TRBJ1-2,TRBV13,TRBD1,CASSLATGDQGDGYTF
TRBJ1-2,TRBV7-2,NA,CASSLGGGLTNYGYTF
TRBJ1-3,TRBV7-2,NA,CASSLDGSSGNTIYF
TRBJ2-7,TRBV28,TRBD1,CASSGQGYEQYF
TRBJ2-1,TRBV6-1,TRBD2,CASSELAGVGNEQFF
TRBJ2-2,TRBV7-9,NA,CASSFRNTGELFF
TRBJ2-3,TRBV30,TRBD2,CAWRGAGYTQYF
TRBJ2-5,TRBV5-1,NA,CASRQEQETQYF
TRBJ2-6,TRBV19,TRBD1,CASSNRGRSSGANVLTF
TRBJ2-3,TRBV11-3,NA,CASSPKGTDTQYF
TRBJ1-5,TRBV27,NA,CASSPEGSGSRGWGYQPQHF
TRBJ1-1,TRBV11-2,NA,CASSLTRATEAFF
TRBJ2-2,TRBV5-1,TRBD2,CASSSSGSTGELFF
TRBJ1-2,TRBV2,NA,CAEGTTNYGYTF
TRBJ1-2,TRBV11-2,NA,CASSLQGNYGYTF
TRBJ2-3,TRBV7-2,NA,CASSSGLHTSTDTQYF
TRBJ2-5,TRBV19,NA,CASSPRAFETQYF
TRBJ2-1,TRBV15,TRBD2,CATSRDMTSGNYEQFF
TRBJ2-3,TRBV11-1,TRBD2,CASSVREGVRDTQYF
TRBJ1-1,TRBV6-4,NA,CASSFDMNTEAFF
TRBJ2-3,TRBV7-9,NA,CASSLDALTQYF
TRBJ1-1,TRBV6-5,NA,CASRWKNTEAFF
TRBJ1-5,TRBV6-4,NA,CASSDGNQPQHF
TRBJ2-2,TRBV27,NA,CASSLQLSIGELFF
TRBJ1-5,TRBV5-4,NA,CASSPSEGISNQPQHF
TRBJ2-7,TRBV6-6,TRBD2,CASSYPGGSDEQYF
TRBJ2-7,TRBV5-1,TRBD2,CASSFSSGVVDEQYF
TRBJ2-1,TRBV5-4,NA,CASSLVTLSYNEQFF